The clone carrying this T cell receptor beta chain was detected a few times. What it binds is unknown. These data are taken from a study of blood T cells in healthy people across ages. Findings of the study overall: Naive and antigen-experienced cells could not be conclusively compared, given unsorted PBMCs. Measured against age, TCR beta diversity per million T cells decreased in a roughly linear manner.

Germline lookup yields CDR1 SNHLY and CDR2 FYNNEI. V lost 1 base, J lost 3 bases, and 14 bases stayed unmatched. CDR3 length: 20 residues. The authors ran a second PCR of roughly 6 to 12 cycles using a sample-barcoded 5' primer and a J-beta primer mix. TCRdb re-derived calls from the 5' RACE reads in MiXCR, one entry per CDR3 protein. The sample yields approximately 730,000 distinct CDR3 sequences, roughly two fifths seen once. Material: blood. The clonotype comes from a woman aged 60 to 75 in good health. V usage is TRBV2 and J usage is TRBJ2-7; 14 bases align to TRBD2. CDR3 bases: TGTGCCAGCAGTGAAGAAGACGGCCGGGGACTAGCGGGAGAGTTCTACGAGCAGTACTTC. It translates to CASSEEDGRGLAGEFYEQYF. The full variable domain, with the rest looked up from reference TRBV2 and TRBJ2-7, is EPEVTQTPSHQVTQMGQEVILRCVPISNHLYFYWYRQILGQKVEFLVSFYNNEISEKSEIFDDQFSVERPDGSNFTLKIRSTKLEDSAMYFCASSEEDGRGLAGEFYEQYFGPGTRLTVT.